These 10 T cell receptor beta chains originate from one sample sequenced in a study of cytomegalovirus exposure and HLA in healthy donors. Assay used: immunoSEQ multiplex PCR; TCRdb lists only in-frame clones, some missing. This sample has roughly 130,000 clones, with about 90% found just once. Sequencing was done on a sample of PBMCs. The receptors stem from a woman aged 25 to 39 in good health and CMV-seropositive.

CDR3 DNA: TGTGCCAGCAGCGTAGGATGGGGGGACGACTACGAGCAGTACTTC. Translating it yields CASSVGWGDDYEQYF. The gene calls are TRBV9 and TRBJ2-7; TRBD2 is a possible D gene (6 bases). Germline loops: CDR1 SGDLS, CDR2 YYNGEE. The CDR3 is 15 residues long. V was shortened by 0 bases and J by 3 bases, with 13 bases between the two germline ends.

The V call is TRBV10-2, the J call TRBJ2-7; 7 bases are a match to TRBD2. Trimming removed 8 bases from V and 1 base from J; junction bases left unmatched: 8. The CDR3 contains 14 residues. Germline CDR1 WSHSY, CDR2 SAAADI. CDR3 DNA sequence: TGCGCCAGCCTGAGTGGGGGAGGGTCCTACGAGCAGTACTTC. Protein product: CASLSGGGSYEQYF.

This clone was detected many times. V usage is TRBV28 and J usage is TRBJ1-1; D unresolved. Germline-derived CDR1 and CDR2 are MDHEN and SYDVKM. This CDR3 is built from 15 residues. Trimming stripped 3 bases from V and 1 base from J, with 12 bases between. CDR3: CASSFTGSWNTEAFF. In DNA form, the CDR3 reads TGTGCCAGCAGTTTTACCGGGTCCTGGAACACTGAAGCTTTCTTT.

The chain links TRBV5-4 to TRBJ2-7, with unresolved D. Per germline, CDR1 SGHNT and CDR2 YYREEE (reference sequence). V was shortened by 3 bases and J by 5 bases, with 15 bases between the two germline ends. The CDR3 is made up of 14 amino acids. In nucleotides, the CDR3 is TGTGCCAGCAGCTCCCCCTCGGGTAGTGACGAGCAGTACTTC. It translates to CASSSPSGSDEQYF.

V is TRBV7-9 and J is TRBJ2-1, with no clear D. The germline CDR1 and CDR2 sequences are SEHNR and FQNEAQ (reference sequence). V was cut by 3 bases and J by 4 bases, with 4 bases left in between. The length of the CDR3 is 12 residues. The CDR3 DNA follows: TGTGCCAGCAGCTTCCCATACAATGAGCAGTTCTTC. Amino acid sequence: CASSFPYNEQFF.

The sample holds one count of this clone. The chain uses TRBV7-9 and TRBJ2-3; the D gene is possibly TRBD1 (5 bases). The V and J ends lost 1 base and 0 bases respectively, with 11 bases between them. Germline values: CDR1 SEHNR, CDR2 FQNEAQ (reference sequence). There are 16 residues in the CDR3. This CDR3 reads CASSLGQGVSTDTQYF. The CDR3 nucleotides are TGTGCCAGCAGCTTAGGGCAGGGCGTAAGCACAGATACGCAGTATTTT.

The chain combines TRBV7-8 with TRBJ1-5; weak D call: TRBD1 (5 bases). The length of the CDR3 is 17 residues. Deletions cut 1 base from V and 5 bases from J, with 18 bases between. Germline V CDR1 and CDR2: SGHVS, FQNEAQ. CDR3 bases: TGTGCCAGCAGCTTAGATAATAGGTGGCAGGGTTATCAGCCCCAGCATTTT. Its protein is CASSLDNRWQGYQPQHF.

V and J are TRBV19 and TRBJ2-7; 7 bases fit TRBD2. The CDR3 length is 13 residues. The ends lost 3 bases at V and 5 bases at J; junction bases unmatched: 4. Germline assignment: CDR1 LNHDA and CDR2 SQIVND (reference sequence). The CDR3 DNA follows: TGTGCCAGTAGTATCGGGAGCGGGAACGAGCAGTACTTC. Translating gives CASSIGSGNEQYF.

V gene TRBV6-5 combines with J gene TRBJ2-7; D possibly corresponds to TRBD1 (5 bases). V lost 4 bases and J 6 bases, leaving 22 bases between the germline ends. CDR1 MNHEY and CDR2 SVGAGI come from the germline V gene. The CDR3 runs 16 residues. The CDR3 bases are TGTGCCAGCAGTTTGGGATCGGGTGGGGCGGCAAGCGAGCAGTACTTC. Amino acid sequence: CASSLGSGGAASEQYF.

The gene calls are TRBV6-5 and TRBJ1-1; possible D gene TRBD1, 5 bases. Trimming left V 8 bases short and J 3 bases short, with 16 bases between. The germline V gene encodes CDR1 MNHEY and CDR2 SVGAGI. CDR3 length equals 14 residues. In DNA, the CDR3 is TGTGCCAGCGCGGGGGTCTGGGGGGACACTGAAGCTTTCTTT. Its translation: CASAGVWGDTEAFF.